This T cell receptor beta chain originates from a study of Graves' ophthalmopathy and Graves' hyperthyroidism (dated by TCRdb to the late 2010s). At the level of the whole study: A patient counted as having stable hyperthyroidism if there was no progression to ophthalmopathy within 18 months of follow-up. To tell Graves' ophthalmopathy apart from Graves' hyperthyroidism, and to predict which patients would progress to ophthalmopathy, the study relied on TCR beta repertoire signatures. In total, approximately 130 blood samples were TCR-sequenced: under 45 ophthalmopathy, approximately 75 hyperthyroidism and some 17 hyperthyroidism-to-ophthalmopathy patients. To explore V-J signatures distinguishing ophthalmopathy from hyperthyroidism, a discovery set of approximately 100 patients (roughly 45 ophthalmopathy, over 55 stable hyperthyroidism) was enrolled. The independent validation cohort included 20 or so hyperthyroidism patients plus 17 patients who later progressed from hyperthyroidism to ophthalmopathy. In over 5 hyperthyroidism patients, the T-cell repertoire of thyroid tissue was compared with the T-cell repertoire of blood. Once sampling was done, hyperthyroidism patients were given methimazole at a starting dose of 30 mg daily, while ophthalmopathy patients were given high-dose intravenous methylprednisolone. General findings and caveats noted by the study authors: In validation, the model predicted ophthalmopathy progression with 70.59% sensitivity and roughly 78% specificity; eleven to twelve predicted patients were CT-confirmed with GO in a median of about 6.2 months. In cross-validation, the 13-signature model distinguished ophthalmopathy from stable hyperthyroidism with nearly 90% sensitivity and approximately 81% specificity, and in the test set the corresponding values were roughly 80% and 75%. Most expanded thyroid clonotypes with a frequency above 0.001 also appeared in blood, which suggests that blood repertoires may reflect the immune response in the thyroid. No statistical method was used to set the sample size in advance, and the investigators knew which group each participant was assigned to.

On this clonotype itself: Its antigen is not yet known. Germline is not matched at one junction end, which may reflect a read error.

For repertoire sequencing, the TCR beta CDR3 regions were amplified from RNA transcripts. The first round was an RT-PCR using HTBI primers with the Qiagen OneStep RT-PCR kit, and this first round was followed by a second-round multiplex PCR, then size selection and purification. Libraries were sequenced paired-end with 100 bp reads on an Illumina HiSeq2000. Processing in the source paper ran as follows. Reads were processed with SOAPnuke, discarding reads with adapters, uncalled bases, mean Phred below 15, or no exact constant-primer or identifier match. High-quality paired reads were merged with COPE v1.2.5. Clonotypes were defined as unique nucleotide sequences and were aligned to IMGT TRB V, D and J references using MiTCR v1.1. Analysis was restricted to V-J combinations with a frequency above 0.0001, which covered 98% to 99.2% of repertoires. A TCR clonal expansion and chaos score per V-J combination was defined as the ratio of F50 clonal expansion to chaos observed in the TCRdist matrix. Features were reduced by Welch's t-statistics and random forest to around 13 V-J combinations, which fed a naive Bayes classifier. The Morisita-Horn index was used to measure how similar the thyroid and blood repertoires were. TCRdb cleaned the public reads at Q25 with fastp, built clones with MiXCR and kept in-frame beta chains. Each CDR3 protein gets just one entry, which takes the most common genes and DNA from the rows behind it. The V and J calls and clone size are TCRdb's, not the authors'. The sample data list more than 1,000,000 distinct CDR3 sequences, and about two fifths of these were observed just once. Approximately 10% of the sample belongs to the ten largest clones.

Sequences WSHSY (CDR1) and SAAADI (CDR2) are obtained from the germline V gene. The CDR3 runs 12 residues from the cysteine to the phenylalanine. The kept DNA is CDR3 alone, 36 bases in frame from the first base. Hyperthyroidism patients were newly diagnosed, were aged 18 to 65 years, and had a disease duration under 2 months. Anyone with other autoimmune diseases, uncontrolled infections, pregnancy or lactation was excluded from the study. Diagnosis was based on clinical symptoms, serum thyroxine, TRAb, thyroid ultrasound and orbital computed tomography. Total RNA was extracted using Trizol reagent, and RNA quality was checked on an Agilent 2100 Bioanalyzer.

This clonotype was sampled from an adult man with Graves' hyperthyroidism. Rearrangement joined TRBV10-2 to TRBJ1-1; a confident D gene designation cannot be given. Sequencing was carried out using peripheral blood or thyroid tissue (not recorded which). Here the CDR3 is given as CTSRGLNTEAFF. The DNA sequence is given as TGCACCAGCAGAGGTCTGAACACTGAAGCTTTCTTT.